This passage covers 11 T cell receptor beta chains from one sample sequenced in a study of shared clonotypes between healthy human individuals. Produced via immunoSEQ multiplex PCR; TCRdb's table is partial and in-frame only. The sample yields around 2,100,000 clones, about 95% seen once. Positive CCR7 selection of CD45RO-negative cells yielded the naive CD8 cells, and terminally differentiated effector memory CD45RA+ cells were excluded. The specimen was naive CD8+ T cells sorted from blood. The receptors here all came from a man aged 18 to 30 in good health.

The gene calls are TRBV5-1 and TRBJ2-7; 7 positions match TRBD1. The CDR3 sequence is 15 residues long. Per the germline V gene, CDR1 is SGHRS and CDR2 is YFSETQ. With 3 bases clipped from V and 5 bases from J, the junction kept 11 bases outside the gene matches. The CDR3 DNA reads TGCGCCAGCAGCTCAACTCTCGACAGGGTCCACGAGCAGTACTTC. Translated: CASSSTLDRVHEQYF.

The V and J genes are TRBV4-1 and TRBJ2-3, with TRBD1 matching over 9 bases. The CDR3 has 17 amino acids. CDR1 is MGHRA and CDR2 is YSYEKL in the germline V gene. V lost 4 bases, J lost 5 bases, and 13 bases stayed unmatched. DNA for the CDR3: TGCGCCAGCAGCCTGGTAGCCGGGACAGGGTATGAAGATACGCAGTATTTT. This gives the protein CASSLVAGTGYEDTQYF.

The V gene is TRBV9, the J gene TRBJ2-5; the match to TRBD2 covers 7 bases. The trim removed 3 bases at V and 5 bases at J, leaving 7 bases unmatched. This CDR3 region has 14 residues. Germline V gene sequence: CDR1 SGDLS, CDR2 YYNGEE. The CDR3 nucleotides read TGTGCCAGCAGCGCCTGGGGAGGGGTTGAGACCCAGTACTTC. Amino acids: CASSAWGGVETQYF.

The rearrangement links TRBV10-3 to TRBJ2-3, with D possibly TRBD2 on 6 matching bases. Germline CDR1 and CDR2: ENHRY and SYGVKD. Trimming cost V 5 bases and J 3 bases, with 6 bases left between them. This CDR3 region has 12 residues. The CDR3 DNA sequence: TGTGCCATCAGTCGGGAGACAGATACGCAGTATTTT. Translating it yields CAISRETDTQYF.

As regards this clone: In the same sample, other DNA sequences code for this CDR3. CDR3 DNA: TGTGCCAGCAGCTTGGAGACCCAGTACTTC. This codes for CASSLETQYF. J is TRBJ2-5 and V is TRBV7-8; unclear D gene. From germline, CDR1 is SGHVS and CDR2 FQNEAQ. This CDR3 is built from 10 residues. V was trimmed by 3 bases and J by 5 bases, leaving 1 base between them.

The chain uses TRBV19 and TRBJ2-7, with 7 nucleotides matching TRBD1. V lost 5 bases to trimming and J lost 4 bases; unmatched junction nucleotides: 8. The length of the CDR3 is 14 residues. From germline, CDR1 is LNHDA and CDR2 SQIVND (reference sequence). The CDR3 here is CASSGLGTVYEQYF. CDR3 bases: TGTGCCAGTAGTGGTCTGGGGACAGTGTACGAGCAGTACTTC. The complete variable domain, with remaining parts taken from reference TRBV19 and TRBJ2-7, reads DGGITQSPKYLFRKEGQNVTLSCEQNLNHDAMYWYRQDPGQGLRLIYYSQIVNDFQKGDIAEGYSVSREKKESFPLTVTSAQKNPTAFYLCASSGLGTVYEQYFGPGTRLTVT.

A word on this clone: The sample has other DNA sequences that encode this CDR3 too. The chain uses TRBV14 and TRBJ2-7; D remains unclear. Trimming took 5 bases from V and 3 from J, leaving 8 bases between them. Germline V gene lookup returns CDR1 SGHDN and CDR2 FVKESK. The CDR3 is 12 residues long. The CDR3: CASSTGYYEQYF. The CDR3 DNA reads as TGTGCCAGCAGCACCGGGTACTACGAGCAGTACTTC.

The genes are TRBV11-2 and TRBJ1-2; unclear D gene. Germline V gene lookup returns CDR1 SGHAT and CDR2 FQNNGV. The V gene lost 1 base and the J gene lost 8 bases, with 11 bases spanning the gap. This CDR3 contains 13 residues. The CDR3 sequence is CASSLGPGEGYTF. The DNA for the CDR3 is TGTGCCAGCAGCTTAGGACCGGGTGAGGGCTACACCTTC.

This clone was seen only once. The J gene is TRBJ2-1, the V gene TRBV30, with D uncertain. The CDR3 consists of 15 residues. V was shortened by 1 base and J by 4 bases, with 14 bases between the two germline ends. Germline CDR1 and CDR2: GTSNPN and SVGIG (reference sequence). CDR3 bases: TGTGCCTGGAGTGGCGCAGGATCTACGTACAATGAGCAGTTCTTC. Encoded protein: CAWSGAGSTYNEQFF.

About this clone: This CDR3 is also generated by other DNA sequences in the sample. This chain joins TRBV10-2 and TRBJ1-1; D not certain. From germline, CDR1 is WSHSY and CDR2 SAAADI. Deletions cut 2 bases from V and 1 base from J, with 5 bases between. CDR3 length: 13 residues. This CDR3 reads CASSELGNTEAFF. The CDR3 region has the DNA TGCGCCAGCAGTGAGCTGGGGAACACTGAAGCTTTCTTT.

CDR3 region: CASSRRGPDTQYF. The DNA for the CDR3 is TGTGCCAGCAGCCGTCGGGGCCCAGATACGCAGTATTTT. The rearrangement links TRBV7-9 to TRBJ2-3; D may be TRBD1 or TRBD2 (5 bases each). Trimming took off 5 bases at V and 4 bases at J, with 10 bases between the two ends. Germline V gene data show CDR1 as SEHNR and CDR2 as FQNEAQ (reference sequence). The CDR3 loop spans 13 amino acids.